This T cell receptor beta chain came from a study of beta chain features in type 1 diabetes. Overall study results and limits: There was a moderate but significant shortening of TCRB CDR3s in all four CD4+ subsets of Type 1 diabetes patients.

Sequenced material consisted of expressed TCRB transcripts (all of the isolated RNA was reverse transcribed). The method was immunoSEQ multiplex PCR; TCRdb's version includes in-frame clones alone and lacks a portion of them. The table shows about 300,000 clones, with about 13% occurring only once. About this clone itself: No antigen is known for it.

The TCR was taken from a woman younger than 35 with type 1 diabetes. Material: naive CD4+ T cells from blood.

Here the CDR3 reads CAWSVSSGPYEQYF. The CDR3 nucleotides are TGTGCCTGGAGTGTATCGAGCGGTCCCTACGAGCAGTACTTC. The chain recombines TRBV30 with TRBJ2-7, with D possibly being TRBD2 (5 bases). CDR3 length: 14 amino acids. Germline V gives CDR1 GTSNPN, CDR2 SVGIG (reference sequence). Trimming took 0 bases from V and 2 from J, leaving 11 bases between them. The variable domain in full, completed from reference TRBV30 and TRBJ2-7, reads SQTIHQWPATLVQPVGSPLSLECTVEGTSNPNLYWYRQAAGRGLQLLFYSVGIGQISSEVPQNLSASRPQDRQFILSSKKLLLSDSGFYLCAWSVSSGPYEQYFGPGTRLTVT.